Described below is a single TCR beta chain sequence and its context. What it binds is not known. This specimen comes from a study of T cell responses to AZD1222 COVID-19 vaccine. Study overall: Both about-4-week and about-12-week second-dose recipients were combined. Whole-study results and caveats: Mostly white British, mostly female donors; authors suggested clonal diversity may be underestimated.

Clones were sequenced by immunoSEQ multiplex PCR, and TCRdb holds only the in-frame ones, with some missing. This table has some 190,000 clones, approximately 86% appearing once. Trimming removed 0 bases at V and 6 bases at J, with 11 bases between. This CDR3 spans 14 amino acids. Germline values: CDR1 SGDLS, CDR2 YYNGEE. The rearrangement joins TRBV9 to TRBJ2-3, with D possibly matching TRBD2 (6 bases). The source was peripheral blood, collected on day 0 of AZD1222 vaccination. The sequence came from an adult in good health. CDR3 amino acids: CASSVVVGGDTQYF. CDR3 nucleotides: TGTGCCAGCAGCGTAGTGGTAGGAGGGGATACGCAGTATTTT.